The 2 T cell receptor beta chains in this list originate from one sample, sequenced in a study of cytomegalovirus exposure and HLA in healthy donors (dated by TCRdb to 2016 to 2017). Library preparation used the immunoSEQ multiplex PCR assay. For the multiplex PCR, a mixture combining 60 forward primers for TCR Vbeta segments and 13 reverse primers for TCR Jbeta segments was used. TCRdb holds this immuneACCESS table with in-frame rearrangements only. Some clones are missing; in checked studies, unresolved V genes explain under half, and the rest has no known cause. For this sample the table gives some 130,000 clones, of which roughly 79% were detected only once. The ten largest clones represent roughly 1.5% of the sample. Sequenced: PBMCs. The receptors originated from a woman between 18 and 29 years old in good health and CMV-seronegative.

The rearrangement uses TRBV6-1 and TRBJ2-7, with TRBD2 identical over 11 bases. Germline assignment: CDR1 MNHNS and CDR2 SASEGT. V shed 8 bases and J 6 bases; nucleotides not matched to a gene: 6. This CDR3 contains 13 residues. CDR3 DNA sequence: TGTGCCAGCCTTAGCGGGGGGGCGGGCGAGCAGTACTTC. This encodes CASLSGGAGEQYF.

The V gene is TRBV30, the J gene TRBJ1-1; tentatively, D is TRBD1 (5 bases). Germline V lookup: CDR1 GTSNPN, CDR2 SVGIG (reference sequence). The length of the CDR3 is 13 residues. Trimming removed 3 bases from V and 4 bases from J, with 12 bases in between. The CDR3 sequence: CAWRLAGGTEAFF. CDR3 in DNA: TGTGCCTGGAGGCTGGCGGGGGGCACTGAAGCTTTCTTT.